This TCR beta chain was observed in a study of identical twins. General observations from the study: Twin-shared out-of-frame alpha sequences showed excess low generation probability.

TCRdb re-called the 5' RACE reads through MiXCR, storing one row per CDR3 protein. This table has about 790,000 distinct CDR3 sequences, roughly 18% appearing once. The length of the CDR3 is 17 residues. Germline V gene data show CDR1 as SEHNR and CDR2 as FQNEAQ (reference sequence). The V segment lost 5 bases and the J segment 9 bases; nucleotides outside the gene matches: 14. A word on this clonotype: Its antigen is still unknown.

This same sample was also part of a study on T cells expressing NK-cell markers. That investigation notes: Seven donors tested HCMV-seropositive and one tested seronegative among the eight sequenced. The CD3+CD56-NKG2C+ fraction of a few donors was likewise dominated by these clonotypes.

This rearrangement joins TRBV7-9 to TRBJ2-1; 12 bases are a match to TRBD2. Sequenced sample: PBMCs. The receptor was isolated from a woman between 18 and 29 years old in good health. The CDR3 protein is CASSRGTRLAGVLEQFF. In nucleotides, the CDR3 is TGTGCCAGCAGCCGGGGGACTCGACTAGCGGGGGTGCTTGAGCAGTTCTTC. The whole variable domain, filled in from reference TRBV7-9 and TRBJ2-1, reads DTGVSQNPRHKITKRGQNVTFRCDPISEHNRLYWYRQTLGQGPEFLTYFQNEAQLEKSRLLSDRFSAERPKGSFSTLEIQRTEQGDSAMYLCASSRGTRLAGVLEQFFGPGTRLTVL.